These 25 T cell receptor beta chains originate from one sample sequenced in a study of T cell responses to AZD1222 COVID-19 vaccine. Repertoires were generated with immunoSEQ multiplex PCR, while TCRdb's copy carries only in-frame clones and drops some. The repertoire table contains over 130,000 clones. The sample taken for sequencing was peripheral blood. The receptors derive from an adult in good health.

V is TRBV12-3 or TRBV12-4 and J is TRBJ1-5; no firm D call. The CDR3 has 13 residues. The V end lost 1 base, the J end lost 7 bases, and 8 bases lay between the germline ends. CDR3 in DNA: TGTGCCAGCAGTTTAGGGAAATACCAGCCCCAGCATTTT. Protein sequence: CASSLGKYQPQHF.

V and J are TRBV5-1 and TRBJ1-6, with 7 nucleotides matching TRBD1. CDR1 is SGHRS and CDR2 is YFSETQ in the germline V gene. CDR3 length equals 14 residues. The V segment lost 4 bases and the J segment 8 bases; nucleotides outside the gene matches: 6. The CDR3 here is CASSQGTADSPLHF. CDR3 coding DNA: TGCGCCAGCAGCCAAGGGACAGCCGATTCACCCCTCCACTTT.

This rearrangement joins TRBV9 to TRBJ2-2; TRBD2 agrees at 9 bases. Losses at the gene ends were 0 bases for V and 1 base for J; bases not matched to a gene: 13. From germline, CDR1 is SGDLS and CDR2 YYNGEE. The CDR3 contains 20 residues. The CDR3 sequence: CASSVGKRGLAGLNTGELFF. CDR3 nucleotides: TGTGCCAGCAGCGTAGGGAAAAGGGGGCTAGCGGGGTTGAACACCGGGGAGCTGTTTTTT.

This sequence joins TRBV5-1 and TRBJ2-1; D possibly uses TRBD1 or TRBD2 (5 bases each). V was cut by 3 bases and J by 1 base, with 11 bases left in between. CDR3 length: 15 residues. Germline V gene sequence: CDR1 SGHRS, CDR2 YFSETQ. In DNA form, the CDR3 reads TGCGCCAGCAGCTCGAGGGACGGGTCCTACAATGAGCAGTTCTTC. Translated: CASSSRDGSYNEQFF.

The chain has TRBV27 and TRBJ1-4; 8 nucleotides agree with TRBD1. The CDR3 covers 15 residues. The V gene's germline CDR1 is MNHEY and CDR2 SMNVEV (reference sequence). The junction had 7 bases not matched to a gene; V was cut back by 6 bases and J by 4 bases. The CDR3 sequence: CASRLGQGHNEKLFF. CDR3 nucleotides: TGTGCCAGCAGATTAGGACAGGGCCATAATGAAAAACTGTTTTTT.

The CDR3 sequence is CASSPPSWVSYEQYF. For the CDR3, the DNA is TGTGCCAGCAGCCCGCCAAGTTGGGTCTCCTACGAGCAGTACTTC. The J gene is TRBJ2-7, the V gene TRBV7-6; no reliable D call. CDR3 length: 15 residues. The germline CDR1 and CDR2 sequences are SGHVS and FNYEAQ. V was shortened by 5 bases and J by 0 bases, with 14 bases between the two germline ends.

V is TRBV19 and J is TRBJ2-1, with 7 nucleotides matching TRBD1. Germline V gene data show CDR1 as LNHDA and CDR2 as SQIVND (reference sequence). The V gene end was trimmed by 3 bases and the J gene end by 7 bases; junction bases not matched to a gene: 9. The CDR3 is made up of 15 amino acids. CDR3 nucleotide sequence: TGTGCCAGTAGTATCAATAGGGGGCGTTCAAATGAGCAGTTCTTC. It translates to CASSINRGRSNEQFF.

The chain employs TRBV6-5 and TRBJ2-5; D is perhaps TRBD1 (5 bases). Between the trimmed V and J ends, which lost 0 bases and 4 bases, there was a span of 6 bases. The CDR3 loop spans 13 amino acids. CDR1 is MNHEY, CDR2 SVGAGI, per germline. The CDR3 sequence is CASSYSRGETQYF. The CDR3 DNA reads TGTGCCAGCAGTTACTCTAGGGGAGAGACCCAGTACTTC.

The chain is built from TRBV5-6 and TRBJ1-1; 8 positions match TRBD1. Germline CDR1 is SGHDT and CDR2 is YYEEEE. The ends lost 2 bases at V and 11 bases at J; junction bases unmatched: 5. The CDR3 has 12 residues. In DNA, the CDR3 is TGTGCCAGCAGCTTAGACAGGGGTTCGGCTTTCTTT. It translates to CASSLDRGSAFF. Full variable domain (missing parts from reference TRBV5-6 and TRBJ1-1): DAGVTQSPTHLIKTRGQQVTLRCSPKSGHDTVSWYQQALGQGPQFIFQYYEEEERQRGNFPDRFSGHQFPNYSSELNVNALLLGDSALYLCASSLDRGSAFFGQGTRLTVV.

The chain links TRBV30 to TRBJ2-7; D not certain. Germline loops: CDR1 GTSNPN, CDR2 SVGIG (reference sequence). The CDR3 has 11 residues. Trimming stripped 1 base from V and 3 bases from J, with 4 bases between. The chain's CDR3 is CAWSADYEQYF. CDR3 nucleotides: TGTGCCTGGAGTGCCGACTACGAGCAGTACTTC.

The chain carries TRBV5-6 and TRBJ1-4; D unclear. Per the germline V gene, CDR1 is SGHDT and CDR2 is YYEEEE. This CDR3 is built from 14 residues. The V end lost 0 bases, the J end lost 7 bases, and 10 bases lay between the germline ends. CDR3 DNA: TGTGCCAGCAGCTTGGGGGGAAGTCGTGAAAAACTGTTTTTT. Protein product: CASSLGGSREKLFF.

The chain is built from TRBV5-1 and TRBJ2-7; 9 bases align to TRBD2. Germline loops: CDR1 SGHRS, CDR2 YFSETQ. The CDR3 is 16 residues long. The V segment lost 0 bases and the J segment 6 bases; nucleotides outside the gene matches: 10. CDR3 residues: CASSLEGSGGPVEQYF. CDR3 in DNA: TGCGCCAGCAGCTTGGAGGGTAGCGGGGGCCCAGTCGAGCAGTACTTC. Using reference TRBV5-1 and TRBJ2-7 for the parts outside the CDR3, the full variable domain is KAGVTQTPRYLIKTRGQQVTLSCSPISGHRSVSWYQQTPGQGLQFLFEYFSETQRNKGNFPGRFSGRQFSNSRSEMNVSTLELGDSALYLCASSLEGSGGPVEQYFGPGTRLTVT.

For the CDR3, the DNA is TGCGCCAGCAGCCAAGTGGGACAGGGAAGTGAAAAACTGTTTTTT. It yields the protein CASSQVGQGSEKLFF. The chain is built from TRBV4-1 and TRBJ1-4; 9 nucleotides agree with TRBD1. Trimming cost V 1 base and J 7 bases; bases outside gene matches: 4. The CDR3 length is 15 residues. Germline V gene lookup returns CDR1 MGHRA and CDR2 YSYEKL.

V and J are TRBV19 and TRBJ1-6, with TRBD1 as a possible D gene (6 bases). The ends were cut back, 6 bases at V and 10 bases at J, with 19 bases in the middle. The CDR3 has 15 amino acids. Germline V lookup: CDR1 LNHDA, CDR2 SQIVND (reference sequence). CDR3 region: CASSSPTGFKSPLHF. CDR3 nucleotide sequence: TGTGCCAGTAGCTCTCCAACAGGGTTCAAGTCACCCCTCCACTTT.

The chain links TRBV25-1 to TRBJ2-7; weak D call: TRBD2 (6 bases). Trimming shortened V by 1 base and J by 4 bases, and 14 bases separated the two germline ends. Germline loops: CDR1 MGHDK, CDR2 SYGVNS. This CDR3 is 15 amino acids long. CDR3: CASSEFYGGGYEQYF. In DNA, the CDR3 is TGTGCCAGCAGTGAATTTTACGGGGGTGGGTACGAGCAGTACTTC.

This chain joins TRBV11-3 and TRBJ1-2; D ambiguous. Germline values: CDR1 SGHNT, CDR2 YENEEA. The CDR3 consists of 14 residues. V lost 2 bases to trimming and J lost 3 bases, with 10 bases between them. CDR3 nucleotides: TGTGCCAGCAGCTTATCCGGGGTAGACTATGGCTACACCTTC. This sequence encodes CASSLSGVDYGYTF.

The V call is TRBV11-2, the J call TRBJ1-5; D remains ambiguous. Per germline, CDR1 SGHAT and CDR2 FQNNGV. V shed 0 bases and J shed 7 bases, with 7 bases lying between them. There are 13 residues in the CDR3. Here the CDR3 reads CASSLDTGQPQHF. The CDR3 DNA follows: TGTGCCAGCAGCTTAGATACCGGGCAGCCCCAGCATTTT.

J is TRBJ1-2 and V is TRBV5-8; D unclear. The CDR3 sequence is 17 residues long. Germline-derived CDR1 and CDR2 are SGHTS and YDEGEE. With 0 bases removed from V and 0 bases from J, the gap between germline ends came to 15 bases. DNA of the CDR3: TGTGCCAGCAGCTTGGCCGCAGGTTCTCTAGCTAACTATGGCTACACCTTC. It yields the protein CASSLAAGSLANYGYTF.

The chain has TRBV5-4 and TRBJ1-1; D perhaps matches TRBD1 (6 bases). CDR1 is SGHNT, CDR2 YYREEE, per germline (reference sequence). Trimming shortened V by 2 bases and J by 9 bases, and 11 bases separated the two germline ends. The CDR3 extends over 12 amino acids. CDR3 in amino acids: CASSLEDRKAFF. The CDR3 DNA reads TGTGCCAGCAGCTTAGAGGACAGAAAAGCTTTCTTT.

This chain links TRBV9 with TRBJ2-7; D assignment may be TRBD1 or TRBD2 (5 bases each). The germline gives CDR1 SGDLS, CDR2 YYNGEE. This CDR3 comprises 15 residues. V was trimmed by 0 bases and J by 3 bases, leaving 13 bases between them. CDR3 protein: CASSVVGTKNYEQYF. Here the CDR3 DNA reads TGTGCCAGCAGCGTAGTTGGGACCAAAAACTACGAGCAGTACTTC.

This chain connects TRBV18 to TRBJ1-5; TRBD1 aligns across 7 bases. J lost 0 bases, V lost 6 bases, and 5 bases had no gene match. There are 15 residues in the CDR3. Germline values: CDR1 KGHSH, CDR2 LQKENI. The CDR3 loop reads CASSPGQASNQPQHF. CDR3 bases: TGTGCCAGCTCCCCCGGACAGGCTAGCAATCAGCCCCAGCATTTT.

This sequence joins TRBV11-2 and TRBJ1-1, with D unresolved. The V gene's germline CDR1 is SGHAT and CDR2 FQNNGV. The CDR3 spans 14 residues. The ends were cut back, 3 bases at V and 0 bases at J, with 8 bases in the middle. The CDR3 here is CASSFGRMNTEAFF. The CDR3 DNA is TGTGCCAGCAGCTTCGGGCGGATGAACACTGAAGCTTTCTTT.

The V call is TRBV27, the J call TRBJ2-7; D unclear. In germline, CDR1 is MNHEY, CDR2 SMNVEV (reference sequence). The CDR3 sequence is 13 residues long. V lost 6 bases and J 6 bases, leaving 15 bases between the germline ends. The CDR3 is CASRTGVGGEQYF. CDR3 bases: TGTGCCAGCAGAACGGGTGTGGGCGGCGAGCAGTACTTC.

CDR3 sequence: CASSIRVAGELFF. In nucleotides, the CDR3 is TGTGCCAGCAGTATAAGGGTGGCCGGGGAGCTGTTTTTT. This chain connects TRBV14 to TRBJ2-2; D unresolved. V was clipped by 6 bases and J by 6 bases, with 11 bases between them. Germline V lookup: CDR1 SGHDN, CDR2 FVKESK. This CDR3 is built from 13 residues.

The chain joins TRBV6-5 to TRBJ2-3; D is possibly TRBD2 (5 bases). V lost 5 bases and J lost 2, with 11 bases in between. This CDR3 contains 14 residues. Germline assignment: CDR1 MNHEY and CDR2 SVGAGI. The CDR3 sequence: CASSPRLATDTQYF. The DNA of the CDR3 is TGTGCCAGCAGTCCCCGGCTAGCCACAGATACGCAGTATTTT.